The text below deals with one TCR beta chain. This sample is part of a study of blood T cell repertoires in COVID-19. Across the whole study: The origin of the acute and convalescent COVID-19 samples was the United States, Italy and Spain. PBMCs, B-cell-depleted T cells, or T cells were the source of the cDNA or gDNA that made up the material.

In the authors' workflow: Nucleated cell number was recorded as an estimate derived from reference gene primer amplification. TCRdb's copy holds only in-frame clones and misses some; the assay was immunoSEQ multiplex PCR. V, J and clone size were drawn from that table, and D and trimming were deduced from the DNA. The sample has more than 45,000 clones; approximately 90% are singletons. CDR1 and CDR2 from the germline V gene are LNHDA and SQIVND (reference sequence). Trimming shortened V by 3 bases and J by 3 bases, and 17 bases separated the two germline ends. The CDR3 is made up of 17 amino acids. The chain links TRBV19 to TRBJ2-2, with D possibly TRBD1 on 6 matching bases. Sample: peripheral blood. The clonotype originates from a man in his 70s with acute or convalescent COVID-19. The DNA for the CDR3 is TGTGCCAGTAGTATGGACAGCCGCTTAGGGTACACCGGGGAGCTGTTTTTT. Amino acid sequence: CASSMDSRLGYTGELFF. Based on the CDR3 plus reference TRBV19 and TRBJ2-2, the full variable domain is DGGITQSPKYLFRKEGQNVTLSCEQNLNHDAMYWYRQDPGQGLRLIYYSQIVNDFQKGDIAEGYSVSREKKESFPLTVTSAQKNPTAFYLCASSMDSRLGYTGELFFGEGSRLTVL.